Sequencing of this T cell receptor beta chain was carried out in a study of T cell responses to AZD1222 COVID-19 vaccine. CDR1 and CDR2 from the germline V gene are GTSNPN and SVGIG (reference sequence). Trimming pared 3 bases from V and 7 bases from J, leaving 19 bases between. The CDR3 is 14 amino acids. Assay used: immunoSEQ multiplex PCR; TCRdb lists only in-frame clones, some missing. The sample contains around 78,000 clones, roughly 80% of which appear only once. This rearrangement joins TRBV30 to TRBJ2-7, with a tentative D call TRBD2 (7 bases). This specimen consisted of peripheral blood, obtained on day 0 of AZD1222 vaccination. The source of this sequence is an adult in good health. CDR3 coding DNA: TGTGCCTGGAGCCCGTTGAGGGGGGGCCGGGAGCAGTACTTC. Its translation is CAWSPLRGGREQYF. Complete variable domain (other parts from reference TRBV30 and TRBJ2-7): SQTIHQWPATLVQPVGSPLSLECTVEGTSNPNLYWYRQAAGRGLQLLFYSVGIGQISSEVPQNLSASRPQDRQFILSSKKLLLSDSGFYLCAWSPLRGGREQYFGPGTRLTVT.